The T cell receptor beta chain under discussion was sequenced for a study of regulatory T cells in long-lasting Graves disease. Whole-study context: Those with persistent Graves' disease had received antithyroid drugs for over 5 years with positive TSH receptor antibodies. Study observations and caveats: Persistent patients shared thousands of public clonotypes among themselves. Newly diagnosed patients shared fewer, at some 900.

Specified time point: persistent/refractory GD, antithyroid drugs over 5 years with positive TRAb. PBMC RNA served as the TCR library source. With iRepertoire HTBI primers and Arm-PCR of CDR3 regions, TCR beta libraries were built. One entry per CDR3 protein, called by TCRdb with MiXCR from the multiplex PCR reads. The sample carries a few hundred thousand distinct CDR3 sequences, around 23% recorded once. V lost 5 bases, J lost 6 bases, and 17 bases stayed unmatched. CDR1 is MNHEY and CDR2 is SMNVEV in the germline V gene (reference sequence). This CDR3 is built from 17 residues. This clonotype came up many times. Its antigen is currently unknown.

The specimen comprised peripheral blood mononuclear cells (PBMCs), sampled when the disease was refractory, from a patient treated with antithyroid drugs. The receptor was isolated from a woman aged 40 to 50 with Graves disease. This chain links TRBV27 with TRBJ2-7; 9 bases are shared with TRBD1. The DNA for the CDR3 is TGTGCCAGCAGTGGAATAAGGGACAGGGAGTTCGTCACCGAGCAGTACTTC. Its protein product is CASSGIRDREFVTEQYF.